This T cell receptor beta chain was identified during a study of T cell responses to AZD1222 COVID-19 vaccine. Findings of the study overall: Samples come after the peak T cell response, not at day 14. Vaccine-related CD4 TCRs covered spike, predominating at 160-218 and 743-854. Baseline seropositives among AZD1222 recipients totaled only 5 to 7.

Pooled in the analysis were second doses at about 4 or about 12 weeks. Trimming removed 2 bases at V and 6 bases at J, with 16 bases between. There are 15 residues in the CDR3. Germline CDR1 is MGHDK and CDR2 is SYGVNS. To note about this clone: What it binds is not known.

Libraries were prepared by immunoSEQ multiplex PCR; TCRdb keeps only in-frame clonotypes and omits some of them. The sample yields fewer than 200,000 clones, roughly 90% seen once. This TCR came from an adult who received the AZD1222 COVID-19 vaccine. V is TRBV25-1 and J is TRBJ1-1, with D hard to call. The sample here was peripheral blood, taken 28 days after the second AZD1222 dose. This CDR3 is CASSELGFVGPEAFF. CDR3 nucleotides: TGTGCCAGCAGTGAACTAGGGTTTGTCGGTCCTGAAGCTTTCTTT.